The next 9 T cell receptor beta chains were all read from a single sample in a study of cytomegalovirus exposure and HLA in healthy donors (dated by TCRdb to 2016 to 2017). Library preparation employed the immunoSEQ multiplex PCR assay. The multiplex PCR relied on a mix of 60 forward primers for TCR Vbeta segments and 13 reverse primers for TCR Jbeta segments. The source is immuneACCESS, and TCRdb retained only in-frame sequences with V and J called. Part of the clones is not carried over; for the studies checked, unresolved V genes explain less than half of this, and the remainder is unexplained. The sample table shows approximately 170,000 clones, and about 84% are seen once. The ten most abundant clones make up approximately 1.2% of the sample. The material sequenced was PBMCs. Every receptor here comes from a man aged 50-60 years in good health and CMV-seropositive.

The rearrangement links TRBV28 to TRBJ2-5, with D maybe TRBD1 (5 bases). Deletions cut 5 bases from V and 4 bases from J, with 8 bases between. The V gene's germline CDR1 is MDHEN and CDR2 SYDVKM. The CDR3 consists of 12 residues. The CDR3 region is CASSPGIETQYF. The DNA for the CDR3 is TGTGCCAGCAGTCCAGGGATAGAGACCCAGTACTTC.

The chain carries TRBV27 and TRBJ2-1; D possibly corresponds to TRBD2 (5 bases). Germline loops: CDR1 MNHEY, CDR2 SMNVEV (reference sequence). The germline V and J ends were trimmed by 5 bases and 0 bases, with 11 bases remaining between them. The CDR3 is 15 residues long. CDR3 loop: CASSPDRGSYNEQFF. The DNA of the CDR3 is TGTGCCAGCAGTCCGGACCGGGGCTCCTACAATGAGCAGTTCTTC.

This clone came up a few times. The chain recombines TRBV11-2 with TRBJ1-6; the D is unclear. The CDR3 is 14 residues long. The germline CDR1 and CDR2 sequences are SGHAT and FQNNGV. V was trimmed by 5 bases and J by 10 bases, leaving 15 bases between them. DNA for the CDR3: TGTGCCAGCAGCGTTGGTGGAGGGTACTCACCCCTCCACTTT. Residues: CASSVGGGYSPLHF. Full variable domain (rest looked up from reference TRBV11-2 and TRBJ1-6): EAGVAQSPRYKIIEKRQSVAFWCNPISGHATLYWYQQILGQGPKLLIQFQNNGVVDDSQLPKDRFSAERLKGVDSTLKIQPAKLEDSAVYLCASSVGGGYSPLHFGNGTRLTVT.

The genes are TRBV7-8 and TRBJ2-3; maybe TRBD2 (6 bases). V lost 5 bases to trimming and J lost 8 bases, with 14 bases between them. The CDR3 consists of 13 residues. Germline V lookup: CDR1 SGHVS, CDR2 FQNEAQ. CDR3 nucleotides: TGTGCCAGCAGCATATCCGGGACTCCTACGCAGTATTTT. This codes for CASSISGTPTQYF.

This chain connects TRBV28 to TRBJ1-2, with 7 bases aligning to TRBD1. Germline-derived CDR1 and CDR2 are MDHEN and SYDVKM. J gave up 12 bases and V 6 bases, and 10 bases lay outside the gene matches. CDR3 length: 12 residues. The DNA of the CDR3 is TGTGCCAGCAGCACCTTACAGGGGAGGAACACCTTC. The encoded protein is CASSTLQGRNTF.

The genes are TRBV30 and TRBJ1-4; possible D gene TRBD1, 6 bases. Trimming took off 0 bases at V and 8 bases at J, with 10 bases between the two ends. Germline lookup yields CDR1 GTSNPN and CDR2 SVGIG (reference sequence). CDR3 length equals 13 residues. CDR3 region: CAWSVQGNEKLFF. The CDR3 nucleotides are TGTGCCTGGAGTGTACAGGGAAACGAAAAACTGTTTTTT.

The V call is TRBV5-1, the J call TRBJ1-2, with 7 bases identical to TRBD1. The CDR3 loop spans 16 amino acids. V was pared by 1 base and J by 0 bases, with 6 bases of the junction left unmatched. CDR1 is SGHRS, CDR2 YFSETQ, per germline. The CDR3, as DNA: TGCGCCAGCAGCTTGATAACAGGGGTAGCTAACTATGGCTACACCTTC. It specifies CASSLITGVANYGYTF.

Points on this clone: One end of the junction does not line up with germline, which may come from a read error. Other DNA sequences in the same sample also yield this CDR3. The chain joins TRBV11-2 to TRBJ1-1; D is perhaps TRBD1 (6 bases). The germline V gene has CDR1 SGHAT and CDR2 FQNNGV. The CDR3 runs to 11 residues. CDR3 bases: TGTGCCAGCAGCTTGGGGGCAGAAGCCTTCTTT. As protein: CASSLGAEAFF.

The V gene is TRBV5-1, the J gene TRBJ1-1, with D maybe TRBD1 (6 bases). Germline assignment: CDR1 SGHRS and CDR2 YFSETQ. The CDR3 has 18 residues. Trimming cost V 2 bases and J 0 bases, with 20 bases left between them. The DNA of the CDR3 is TGCGCCAGCAGCTTCCCCGGGACACCGGCGGACATGAACACTGAAGCTTTCTTT. Its translation: CASSFPGTPADMNTEAFF.